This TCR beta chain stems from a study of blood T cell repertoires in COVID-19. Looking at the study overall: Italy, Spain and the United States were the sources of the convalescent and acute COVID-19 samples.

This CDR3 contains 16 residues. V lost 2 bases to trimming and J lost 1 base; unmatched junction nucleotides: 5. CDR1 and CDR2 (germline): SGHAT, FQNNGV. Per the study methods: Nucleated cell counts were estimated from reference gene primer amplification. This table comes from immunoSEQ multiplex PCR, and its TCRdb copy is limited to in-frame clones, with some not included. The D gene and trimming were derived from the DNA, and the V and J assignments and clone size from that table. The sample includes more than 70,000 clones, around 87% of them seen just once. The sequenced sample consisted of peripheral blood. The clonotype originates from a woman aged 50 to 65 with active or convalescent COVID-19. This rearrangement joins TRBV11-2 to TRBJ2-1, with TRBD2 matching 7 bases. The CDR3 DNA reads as TGTGCCAGCAGCTTATGGGCTAGCGGATCCTACAATGAGCAGTTCTTC. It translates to CASSLWASGSYNEQFF.